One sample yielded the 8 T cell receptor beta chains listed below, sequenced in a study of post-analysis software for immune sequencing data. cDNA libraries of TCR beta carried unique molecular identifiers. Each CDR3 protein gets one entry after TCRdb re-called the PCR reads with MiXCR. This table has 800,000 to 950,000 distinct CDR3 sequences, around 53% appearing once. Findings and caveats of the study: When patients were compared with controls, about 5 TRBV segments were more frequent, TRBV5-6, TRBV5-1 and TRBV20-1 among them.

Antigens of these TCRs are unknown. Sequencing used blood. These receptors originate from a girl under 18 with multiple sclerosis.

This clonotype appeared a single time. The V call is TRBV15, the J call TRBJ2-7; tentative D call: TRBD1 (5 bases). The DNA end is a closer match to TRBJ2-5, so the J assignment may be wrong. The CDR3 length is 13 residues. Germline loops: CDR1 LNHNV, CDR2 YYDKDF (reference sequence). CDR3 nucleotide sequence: TGTGCCACCAGCAGAGCCAGGGAAGAGACCCAGTACTTC. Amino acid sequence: CATSRAREETQYF.

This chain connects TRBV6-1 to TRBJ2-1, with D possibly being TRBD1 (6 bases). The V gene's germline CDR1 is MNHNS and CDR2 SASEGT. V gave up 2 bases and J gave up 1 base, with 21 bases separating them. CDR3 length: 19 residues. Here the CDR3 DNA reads TGTGCCAGCAGTGAATGGTCCCGATACAGGGTGAGATCCTACAATGAGCAGTTCTTC. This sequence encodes CASSEWSRYRVRSYNEQFF.

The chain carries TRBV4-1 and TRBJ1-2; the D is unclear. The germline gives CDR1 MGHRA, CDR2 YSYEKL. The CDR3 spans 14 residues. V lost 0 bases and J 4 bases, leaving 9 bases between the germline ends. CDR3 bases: TGCGCCAGCAGCCAAGAATCGGACGGCTATGGCTACACCTTC. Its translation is CASSQESDGYGYTF.

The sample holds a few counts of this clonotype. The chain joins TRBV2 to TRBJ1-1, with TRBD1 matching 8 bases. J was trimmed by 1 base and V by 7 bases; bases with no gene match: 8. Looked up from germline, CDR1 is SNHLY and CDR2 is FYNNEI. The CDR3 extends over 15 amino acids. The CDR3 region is CASTRDRPENTEAFF. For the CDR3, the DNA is TGTGCCAGCACCAGGGACAGGCCCGAGAACACTGAAGCTTTCTTT.

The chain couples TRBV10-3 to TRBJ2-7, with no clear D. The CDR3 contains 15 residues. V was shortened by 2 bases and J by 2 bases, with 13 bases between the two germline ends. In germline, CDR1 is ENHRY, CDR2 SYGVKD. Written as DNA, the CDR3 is TGTGCCATCAGTGAGAGGGTTGGGCGAACCTACGAGCAGTACTTC. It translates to CAISERVGRTYEQYF.

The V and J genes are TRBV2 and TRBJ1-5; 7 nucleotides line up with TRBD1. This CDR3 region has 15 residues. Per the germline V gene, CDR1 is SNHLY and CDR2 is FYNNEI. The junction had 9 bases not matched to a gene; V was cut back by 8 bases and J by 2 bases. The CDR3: CASRDRVGGNQPQHF. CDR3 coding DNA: TGTGCCAGCCGCGACAGGGTTGGGGGCAATCAGCCCCAGCATTTT.

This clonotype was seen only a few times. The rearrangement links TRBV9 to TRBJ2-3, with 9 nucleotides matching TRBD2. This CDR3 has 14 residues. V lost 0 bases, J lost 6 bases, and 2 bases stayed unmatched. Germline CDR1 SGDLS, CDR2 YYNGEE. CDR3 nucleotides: TGTGCCAGCAGCGTAGGGACTAGCGCCGATACGCAGTATTTT. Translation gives CASSVGTSADTQYF.

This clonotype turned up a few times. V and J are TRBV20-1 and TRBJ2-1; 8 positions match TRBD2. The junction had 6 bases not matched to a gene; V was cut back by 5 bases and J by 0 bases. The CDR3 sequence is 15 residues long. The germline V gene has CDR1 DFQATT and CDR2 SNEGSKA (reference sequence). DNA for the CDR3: TGCAGTGCTTCCCTACTAGCGGCCTCCTACAATGAGCAGTTCTTC. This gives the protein CSASLLAASYNEQFF.